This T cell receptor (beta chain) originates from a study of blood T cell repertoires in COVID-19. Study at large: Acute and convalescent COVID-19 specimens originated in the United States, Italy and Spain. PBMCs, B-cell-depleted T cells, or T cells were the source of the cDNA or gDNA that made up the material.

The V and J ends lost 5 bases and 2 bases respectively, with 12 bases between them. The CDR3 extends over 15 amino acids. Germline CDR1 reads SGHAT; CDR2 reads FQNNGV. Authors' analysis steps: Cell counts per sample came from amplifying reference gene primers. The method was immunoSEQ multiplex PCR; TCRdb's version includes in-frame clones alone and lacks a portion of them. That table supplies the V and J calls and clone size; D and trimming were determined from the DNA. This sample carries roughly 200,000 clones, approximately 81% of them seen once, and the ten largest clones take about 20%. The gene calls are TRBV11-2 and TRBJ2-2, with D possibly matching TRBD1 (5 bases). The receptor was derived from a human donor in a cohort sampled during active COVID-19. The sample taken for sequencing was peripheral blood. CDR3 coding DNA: TGTGCCAGCAGCCGGACACTGGTAAACACCGGGGAGCTGTTTTTT. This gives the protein CASSRTLVNTGELFF.